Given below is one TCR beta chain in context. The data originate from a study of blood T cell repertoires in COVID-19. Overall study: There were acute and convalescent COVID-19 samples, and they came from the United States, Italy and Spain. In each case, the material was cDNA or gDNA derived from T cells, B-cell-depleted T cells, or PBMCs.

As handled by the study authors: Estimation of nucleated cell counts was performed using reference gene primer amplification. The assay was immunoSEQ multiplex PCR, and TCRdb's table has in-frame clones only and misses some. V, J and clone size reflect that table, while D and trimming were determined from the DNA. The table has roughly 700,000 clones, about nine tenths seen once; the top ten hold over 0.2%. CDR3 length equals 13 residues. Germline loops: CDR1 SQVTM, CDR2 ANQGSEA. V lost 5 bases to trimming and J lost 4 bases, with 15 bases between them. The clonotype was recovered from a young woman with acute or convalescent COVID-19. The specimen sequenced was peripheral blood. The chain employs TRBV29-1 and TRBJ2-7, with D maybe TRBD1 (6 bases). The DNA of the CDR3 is TGCAGCGTTACCTCCTCGAGGGGGTACGAGCAGTACTTC. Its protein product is CSVTSSRGYEQYF.